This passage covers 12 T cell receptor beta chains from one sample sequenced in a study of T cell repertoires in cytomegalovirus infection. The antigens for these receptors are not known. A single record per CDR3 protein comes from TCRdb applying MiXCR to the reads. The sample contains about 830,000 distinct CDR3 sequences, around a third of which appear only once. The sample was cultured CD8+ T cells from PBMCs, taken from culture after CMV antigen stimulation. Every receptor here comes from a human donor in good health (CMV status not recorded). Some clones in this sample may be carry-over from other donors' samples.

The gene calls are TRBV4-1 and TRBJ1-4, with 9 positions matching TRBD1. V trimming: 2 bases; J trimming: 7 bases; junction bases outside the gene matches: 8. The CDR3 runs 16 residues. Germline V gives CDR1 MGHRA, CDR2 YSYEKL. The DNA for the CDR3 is TGCGCCAGCAGCCAAAAACACCGGGACAGGGCTGAAAAACTGTTTTTT. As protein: CASSQKHRDRAEKLFF.

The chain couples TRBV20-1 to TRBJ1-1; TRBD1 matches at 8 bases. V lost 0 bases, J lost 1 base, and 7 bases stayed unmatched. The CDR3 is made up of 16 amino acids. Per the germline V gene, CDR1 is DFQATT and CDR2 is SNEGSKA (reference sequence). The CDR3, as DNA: TGCAGTGCTAGAGATCCGGACAGGGTAGGGAACACTGAAGCTTTCTTT. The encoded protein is CSARDPDRVGNTEAFF.

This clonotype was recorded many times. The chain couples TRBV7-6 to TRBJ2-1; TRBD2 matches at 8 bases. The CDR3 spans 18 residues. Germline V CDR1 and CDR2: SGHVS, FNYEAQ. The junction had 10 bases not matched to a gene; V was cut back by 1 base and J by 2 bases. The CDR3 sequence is CASSLGSGRAGAYNEQFF. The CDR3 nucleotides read TGTGCCAGCAGCTTAGGGTCGGGACGAGCGGGGGCCTACAATGAGCAGTTCTTC.

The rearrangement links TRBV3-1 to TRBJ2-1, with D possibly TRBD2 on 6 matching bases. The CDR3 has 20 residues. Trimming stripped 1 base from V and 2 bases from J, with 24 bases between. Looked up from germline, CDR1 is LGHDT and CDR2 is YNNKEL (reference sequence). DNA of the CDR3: TGTGCCAGCAGCCAAGTGGGGCCGGGACTTTCATCGGGGACCTACAATGAGCAGTTCTTC. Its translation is CASSQVGPGLSSGTYNEQFF.

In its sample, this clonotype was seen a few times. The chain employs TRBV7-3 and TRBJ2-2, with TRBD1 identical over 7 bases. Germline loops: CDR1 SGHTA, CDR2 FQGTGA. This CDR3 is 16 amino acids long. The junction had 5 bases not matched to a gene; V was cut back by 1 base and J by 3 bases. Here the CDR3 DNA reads TGTGCCAGCAGCTTAAACCGACAGGGAGACACCGGGGAGCTGTTTTTT. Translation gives CASSLNRQGDTGELFF.

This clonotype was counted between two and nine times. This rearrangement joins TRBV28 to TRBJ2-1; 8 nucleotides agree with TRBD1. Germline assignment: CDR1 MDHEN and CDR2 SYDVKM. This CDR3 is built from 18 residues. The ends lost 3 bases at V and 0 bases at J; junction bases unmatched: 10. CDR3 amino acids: CASSLDDRGALSYNEQFF. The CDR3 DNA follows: TGTGCCAGCAGTTTGGATGACAGGGGCGCTCTCTCCTACAATGAGCAGTTCTTC.

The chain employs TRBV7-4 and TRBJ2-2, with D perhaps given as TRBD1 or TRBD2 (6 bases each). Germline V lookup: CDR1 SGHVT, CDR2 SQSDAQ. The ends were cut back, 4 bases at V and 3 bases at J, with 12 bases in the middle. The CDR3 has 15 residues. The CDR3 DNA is TGTGCCAGCAGCTCAAGGGGGGATTACACCGGGGAGCTGTTTTTT. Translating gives CASSSRGDYTGELFF.

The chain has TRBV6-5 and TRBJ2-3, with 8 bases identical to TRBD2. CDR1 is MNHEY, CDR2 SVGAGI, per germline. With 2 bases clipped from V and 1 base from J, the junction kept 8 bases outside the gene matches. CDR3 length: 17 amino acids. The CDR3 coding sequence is TGTGCCAGCAGTTACCTCGGGGGGGACCTGGGCACAGATACGCAGTATTTT. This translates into CASSYLGGDLGTDTQYF.

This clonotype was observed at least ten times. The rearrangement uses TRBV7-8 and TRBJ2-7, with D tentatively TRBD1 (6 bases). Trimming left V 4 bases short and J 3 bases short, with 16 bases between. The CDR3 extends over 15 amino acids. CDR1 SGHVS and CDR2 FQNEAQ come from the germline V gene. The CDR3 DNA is TGTGCCAGCAGCTCTTCAGGGACATCACGCTACGAGCAGTACGTC. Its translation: CASSSSGTSRYEQYV.

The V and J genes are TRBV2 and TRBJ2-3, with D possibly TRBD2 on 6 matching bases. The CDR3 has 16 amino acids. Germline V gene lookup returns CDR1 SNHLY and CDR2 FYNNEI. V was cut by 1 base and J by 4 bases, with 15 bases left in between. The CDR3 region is CASSEDSLRRADTQYF. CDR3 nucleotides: TGTGCCAGCAGTGAAGACTCCCTTCGGAGGGCAGATACGCAGTATTTT.

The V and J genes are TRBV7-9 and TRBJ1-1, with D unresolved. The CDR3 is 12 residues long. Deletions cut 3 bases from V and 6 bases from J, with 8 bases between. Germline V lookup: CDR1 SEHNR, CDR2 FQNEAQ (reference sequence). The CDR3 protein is CASSFTSPEAFF. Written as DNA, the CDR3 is TGTGCCAGCAGCTTTACCTCCCCTGAAGCTTTCTTT.

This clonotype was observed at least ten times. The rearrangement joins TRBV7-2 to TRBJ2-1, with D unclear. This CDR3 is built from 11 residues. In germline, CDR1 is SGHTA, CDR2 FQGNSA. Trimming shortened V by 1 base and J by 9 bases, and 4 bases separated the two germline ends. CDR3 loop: CASSLVPEQFF. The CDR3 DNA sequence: TGTGCCAGCAGCTTAGTTCCTGAGCAGTTCTTC.